This entry lists 30 T cell receptor beta chains sequenced from one sample in a study of T cell responses to AZD1222 COVID-19 vaccine. TCRdb's copy holds only in-frame clones and misses some; the assay was immunoSEQ multiplex PCR. The profile shows under 45,000 clones, approximately 83% of them singletons. Sequenced material: peripheral blood, taken 28 days after the second AZD1222 dose. All receptors come from an adult who received the AZD1222 COVID-19 vaccine.

The rearrangement joins TRBV6-5 to TRBJ2-7, with unresolved D. Germline CDR1 and CDR2: MNHEY and SVGAGI. This CDR3 spans 12 amino acids. With 0 bases removed from V and 10 bases from J, the gap between germline ends came to 10 bases. The CDR3, as DNA: TGTGCCAGCAGTTACTCGACGGCCCCCCAGTACTTC. Its translation: CASSYSTAPQYF.

The chain links TRBV18 to TRBJ2-1; D is unresolved. Between the trimmed V and J ends, which lost 5 bases and 7 bases, there was a span of 12 bases. From germline, CDR1 is KGHSH and CDR2 LQKENI. The CDR3 is made up of 13 amino acids. In DNA, the CDR3 is TGTGCCAGCTCATCCGAACTGGGGAATGAGCAGTTCTTC. Protein: CASSSELGNEQFF.

The chain has TRBV5-4 and TRBJ1-2, with 7 positions matching TRBD1. V was clipped by 3 bases and J by 3 bases; unmatched bases: 11. The CDR3 runs to 16 residues. The germline gives CDR1 SGHNT, CDR2 YYREEE (reference sequence). CDR3 sequence: CASSSGLRQGDYGYTF. Written as DNA, the CDR3 is TGTGCCAGCAGCTCGGGACTTCGACAGGGCGACTATGGCTACACCTTC.

The rearrangement joins TRBV19 to TRBJ1-2, with 9 nucleotides matching TRBD1. Germline CDR1 reads LNHDA; CDR2 reads SQIVND (reference sequence). V shed 5 bases and J 7 bases; nucleotides not matched to a gene: 11. The length of the CDR3 is 15 residues. The CDR3 bases are TGTGCCAGTAGTGAAAGCCCCGGGACAGGGTTTGGCTACACCTTC. Its translation is CASSESPGTGFGYTF.

The chain couples TRBV7-2 to TRBJ2-2; D uncertain. V lost 1 base to trimming and J lost 4 bases, with 7 bases between them. The CDR3 totals 14 residues. The germline CDR1 and CDR2 sequences are SGHTA and FQGNSA. CDR3 bases: TGTGCCAGCAGCTTAGACTCTTTCACCGGGGAGCTGTTTTTT. Its translation: CASSLDSFTGELFF.

V is TRBV5-1 and J is TRBJ2-1, with D possibly being TRBD2 (5 bases). The ends were cut back, 3 bases at V and 8 bases at J, with 18 bases in the middle. Germline values: CDR1 SGHRS, CDR2 YFSETQ. This CDR3 is 15 amino acids long. As DNA, the CDR3 is TGCGCCAGCAGCTCGAGGGTGGGCATTTCCCATGAGCAGTTCTTC. It codes for CASSSRVGISHEQFF.

The chain combines TRBV2 with TRBJ2-7; 10 bases align to TRBD1. With 4 bases clipped from V and 4 bases from J, the junction kept 1 base outside the gene matches. The CDR3 is 13 residues long. Germline CDR1 SNHLY, CDR2 FYNNEI. As DNA, the CDR3 is TGTGCCAGCAGTGGGGACAGGGGTTACGAGCAGTACTTC. It yields the protein CASSGDRGYEQYF.

The CDR3 DNA is TGCGCCAGCACTGAGGGGGCCCAAGATACGCAGTATTTT. This encodes CASTEGAQDTQYF. The chain couples TRBV5-1 to TRBJ2-3, with 7 bases identical to TRBD1. V dropped 6 bases and J dropped 5; count of bases not matched to a gene: 6. This CDR3 is built from 13 residues. Germline CDR1 reads SGHRS; CDR2 reads YFSETQ.

The CDR3 loop is CATHGGLRQETQYF. The CDR3 nucleotides are TGTGCCACCCACGGGGGGCTGAGGCAAGAGACCCAGTACTTC. The chain couples TRBV28 to TRBJ2-5; tentatively, D is TRBD2 (7 bases). The CDR3 contains 14 residues. Germline-derived CDR1 and CDR2 are MDHEN and SYDVKM. V was cut by 10 bases and J by 2 bases, with 17 bases left in between.

This clone has just a few counts. CDR3 nucleotides: TGCGCCAGCAGACGCGGGGGGTTTAGCTCCTACGAGCAGTACTTC. This encodes CASRRGGFSSYEQYF. The gene calls are TRBV5-1 and TRBJ2-7; 8 bases match TRBD2. The CDR3 is 15 residues long. The ends lost 5 bases at V and 0 bases at J; junction bases unmatched: 7. Germline CDR1 and CDR2: SGHRS and YFSETQ.

This sequence joins TRBV5-4 and TRBJ2-2; 9 bases agree with TRBD1. Germline-derived CDR1 and CDR2 are SGHNT and YYREEE (reference sequence). J gave up 1 base and V 4 bases, and 14 bases lay outside the gene matches. The CDR3 length is 19 residues. CDR3 sequence reads: CASSLGQGWAQENTGELFF. Written as DNA, the CDR3 is TGTGCCAGCAGCCTGGGACAGGGTTGGGCTCAAGAGAACACCGGGGAGCTGTTTTTT.

The sample holds a few counts of this clone. The chain carries TRBV4-1 and TRBJ1-5; the D gene is possibly TRBD1 (5 bases). The germline gives CDR1 MGHRA, CDR2 YSYEKL. V lost 0 bases and J 8 bases, leaving 14 bases between the germline ends. The CDR3 covers 15 residues. The CDR3 DNA sequence: TGCGCCAGCAGCCAAGATTTTCCGGACAAGGAGCCCCAGCATTTT. The encoded protein is CASSQDFPDKEPQHF.

The chain uses TRBV5-8 and TRBJ2-5; no definite D call. The CDR3 runs 14 residues. Germline CDR1 reads SGHTS; CDR2 reads YDEGEE. V shed 1 base and J shed 5 bases, with 12 bases lying between them. CDR3 nucleotide sequence: TGTGCCAGCAGCTTGAATGGGCGGTTGGAGACCCAGTACTTC. It translates to CASSLNGRLETQYF.

J is TRBJ2-5 and V is TRBV18; possibly TRBD1 for D (5 bases). Trimming removed 3 bases from V and 4 bases from J, with 6 bases in between. Germline V gene sequence: CDR1 KGHSH, CDR2 LQKENI. This CDR3 is built from 12 residues. The CDR3 sequence: CASSPRGETQYF. The CDR3 DNA sequence: TGTGCCAGCTCACCTAGGGGAGAGACCCAGTACTTC.

The V call is TRBV7-9, the J call TRBJ1-1, with D hard to call. The CDR3 totals 16 residues. The germline V and J ends were trimmed by 1 base and 1 base, with 13 bases remaining between them. The germline V gene has CDR1 SEHNR and CDR2 FQNEAQ (reference sequence). CDR3 protein: CASSLVAARGNTEAFF. The CDR3 coding sequence is TGTGCCAGCAGCTTAGTAGCGGCCCGAGGGAACACTGAAGCTTTCTTT.

The chain carries TRBV3-1 (or the pseudogene TRBV3-2) and TRBJ2-2; perhaps D is TRBD1 or TRBD2 (6 bases each). The V end was cut by 3 bases, the J end by 2 bases, with 13 bases between. The germline gives CDR1 LGHDT, CDR2 YNNKEL (reference sequence). The CDR3 has 16 residues. This CDR3 is CASSQLGGYNTGELFF. In nucleotides, the CDR3 is TGTGCCAGCAGCCAGTTGGGGGGCTACAACACCGGGGAGCTGTTTTTT.

The V and J genes are TRBV3-1 (or the pseudogene TRBV3-2) and TRBJ2-2; 12 positions match TRBD2. CDR1 LGHDT and CDR2 YNNKEL come from the germline V gene (reference sequence). The CDR3 has 15 residues. Trimming took 4 bases from V and 5 from J; bases not matched to a gene: 2. DNA of the CDR3: TGTGCCAGCAGCCCGACTAGCGGGGGAACCGGGGAGCTGTTTTTT. This gives the protein CASSPTSGGTGELFF.

The chain joins TRBV28 to TRBJ2-2, with D unresolved. Looked up from germline, CDR1 is MDHEN and CDR2 is SYDVKM. Trimming removed 3 bases at V and 5 bases at J, with 10 bases between. The CDR3 is 14 residues long. Here the CDR3 reads CASSFGLVTGELFF. For the CDR3, the DNA is TGTGCCAGCAGTTTCGGGCTAGTAACCGGGGAGCTGTTTTTT. Filled out from reference TRBV28 and TRBJ2-2, the complete variable domain reads DVKVTQSSRYLVKRTGEKVFLECVQDMDHENMFWYRQDPGLGLRLIYFSYDVKMKEKGDIPEGYSVSREKKERFSLILESASTNQTSMYLCASSFGLVTGELFFGEGSRLTVL.

This clone has a single count. The chain employs TRBV9 and TRBJ1-3; the D is unclear. This CDR3 is 16 amino acids long. Germline-derived CDR1 and CDR2 are SGDLS and YYNGEE. V dropped 2 bases and J dropped 0 bases, with 12 bases sitting between them. DNA of the CDR3: TGTGCCAGCAGCGTGTCGAGTCAGAGCTCTGGAAACACCATATATTTT. This codes for CASSVSSQSSGNTIYF.

The CDR3 bases are TGCAGCGTTGAAGTATCCGCTACAACTAATGAAAAACTGTTTTTT. It encodes CSVEVSATTNEKLFF. The chain joins TRBV29-1 to TRBJ1-4, with D unresolved. Germline V gene data show CDR1 as SQVTM and CDR2 as ANQGSEA. This CDR3 region has 15 residues. Trimming pared 1 base from V and 0 bases from J, leaving 9 bases between. Looking up the rest from reference TRBV29-1 and TRBJ1-4 gives the full variable domain: SAVISQKPSRDICQRGTSLTIQCQVDSQVTMMFWYRQQPGQSLTLIATANQGSEATYESGFVIDKFPISRPNLTFSTLTVSNMSPEDSSIYLCSVEVSATTNEKLFFGSGTQLSVL.

This clone was seen only once. The chain carries TRBV19 and TRBJ1-5; no clear D gene. CDR3 length: 14 amino acids. Trimming pared 4 bases from V and 5 bases from J, leaving 12 bases between. CDR1 LNHDA and CDR2 SQIVND come from the germline V gene (reference sequence). The DNA for the CDR3 is TGTGCCAGTAGTAGCGGCAGAGGGTATCAGCCCCAGCATTTT. Amino acids: CASSSGRGYQPQHF. The whole variable domain, remainder taken from reference TRBV19 and TRBJ1-5, is DGGITQSPKYLFRKEGQNVTLSCEQNLNHDAMYWYRQDPGQGLRLIYYSQIVNDFQKGDIAEGYSVSREKKESFPLTVTSAQKNPTAFYLCASSSGRGYQPQHFGDGTRLSIL.

V gene TRBV10-2 combines with J gene TRBJ2-3; D is perhaps TRBD2 (5 bases). CDR1 is WSHSY and CDR2 is SAAADI in the germline V gene. The V end lost 7 bases, the J end lost 2 bases, and 13 bases lay between the germline ends. This CDR3 comprises 14 residues. The CDR3 coding sequence is TGCGCCAGCAAGATGCCGGGGTACACAGATACGCAGTATTTT. Translating it yields CASKMPGYTDTQYF.

The CDR3 DNA reads as TGCAGCGTCTTGATTGGTGCAACTAATGAAAAACTGTTTTTT. This codes for CSVLIGATNEKLFF. The chain has TRBV29-1 and TRBJ1-4; D gene unclear. CDR1 and CDR2 (germline): SQVTM, ANQGSEA. V was trimmed by 6 bases and J by 0 bases, leaving 11 bases between them. This CDR3 is 14 amino acids long.

This sequence joins TRBV15 and TRBJ2-2; the D gene is possibly TRBD1 (6 bases). With 5 bases removed from V and 7 bases from J, the gap between germline ends came to 14 bases. The CDR3 is 14 residues long. Germline assignment: CDR1 LNHNV and CDR2 YYDKDF (reference sequence). CDR3 nucleotide sequence: TGTGCCACCAGCCACAGGGCGACCGGCGGGGAGCTGTTTTTT. Translation gives CATSHRATGGELFF.

This clone was counted a few times. The CDR3 loop is CASSRQGGQQETQYF. The CDR3 DNA reads TGTGCCAGTAGTCGACAGGGAGGACAGCAAGAGACCCAGTACTTC. The V and J genes are TRBV19 and TRBJ2-5, with a possible D match to TRBD1 (7 bases). CDR3 length: 15 residues. The germline V gene has CDR1 LNHDA and CDR2 SQIVND (reference sequence). The germline V and J ends were trimmed by 5 bases and 2 bases, with 15 bases remaining between them.

The CDR3 spells CASRVGSGANVLTF. The CDR3 DNA sequence: TGCGCCAGCAGGGTGGGTTCTGGGGCCAACGTCCTGACTTTC. The V call is TRBV5-1, the J call TRBJ2-6; D unclear. V dropped 5 bases and J dropped 1 base, with 7 bases sitting between them. CDR3 length: 14 amino acids. Per germline, CDR1 SGHRS and CDR2 YFSETQ.

The chain recombines TRBV11-2 with TRBJ1-2; TRBD1 matches at 7 bases. CDR1 and CDR2 from the germline V gene are SGHAT and FQNNGV. The CDR3 has 14 residues. J gave up 2 bases and V 5 bases, and 5 bases lay outside the gene matches. This CDR3 is CASSPDRPNYGYTF. The CDR3 nucleotides are TGTGCCAGCAGCCCGGACAGGCCCAACTATGGCTACACCTTC.

This clone was detected once. The V and J genes are TRBV27 and TRBJ2-1; 7 positions match TRBD1. Germline CDR1 MNHEY, CDR2 SMNVEV (reference sequence). V dropped 3 bases and J dropped 9; count of bases not matched to a gene: 2. The CDR3 is 12 amino acids. CDR3 bases: TGTGCCAGCAGTTTCCCAGGGGGTGAGCAGTTCTTC. Residues: CASSFPGGEQFF.

The chain links TRBV4-1 to TRBJ1-3, with D possibly being TRBD1 (5 bases). There are 15 residues in the CDR3. V was shortened by 4 bases and J by 3 bases, with 13 bases between the two germline ends. The V gene's germline CDR1 is MGHRA and CDR2 YSYEKL. The CDR3 sequence is CASSRSGGSGNTIYF. Written as DNA, the CDR3 is TGCGCCAGCAGCCGTTCGGGGGGGAGTGGAAACACCATATATTTT.

The chain employs TRBV30 and TRBJ1-2; the D is unclear. Trimming left V 0 bases short and J 6 bases short, with 8 bases between. Germline V gives CDR1 GTSNPN, CDR2 SVGIG (reference sequence). This CDR3 has 12 amino acids. This chain's CDR3 is CAWSVSDHGYTF. In nucleotides, the CDR3 is TGTGCCTGGAGTGTATCTGACCATGGCTACACCTTC.